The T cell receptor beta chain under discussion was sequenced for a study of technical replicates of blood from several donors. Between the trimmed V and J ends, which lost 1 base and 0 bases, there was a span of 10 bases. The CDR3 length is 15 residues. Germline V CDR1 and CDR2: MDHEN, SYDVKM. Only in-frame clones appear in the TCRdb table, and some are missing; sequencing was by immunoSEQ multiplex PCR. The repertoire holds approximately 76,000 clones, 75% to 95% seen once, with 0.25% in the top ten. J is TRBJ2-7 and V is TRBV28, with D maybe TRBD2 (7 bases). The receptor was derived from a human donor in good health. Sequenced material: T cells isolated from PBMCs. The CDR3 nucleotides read TGTGCCAGCAGTTTATTGGGAGGGGGCTCCTACGAGCAGTACTTC. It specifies CASSLLGGGSYEQYF. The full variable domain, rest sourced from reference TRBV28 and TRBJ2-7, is DVKVTQSSRYLVKRTGEKVFLECVQDMDHENMFWYRQDPGLGLRLIYFSYDVKMKEKGDIPEGYSVSREKKERFSLILESASTNQTSMYLCASSLLGGGSYEQYFGPGTRLTVT.